This entry lists 6 T cell receptor beta chains sequenced from one sample in a study of patients and donors after allogeneic stem cell transplantation. One entry per CDR3 protein results from TCRdb running MiXCR on the RT-PCR reads. The sample includes around 240,000 distinct CDR3 sequences, around an eighth of them seen just once. The sample consisted of blood, either unsorted or a sorted T cell fraction (not recorded which). All receptors derive from a human donor who was either an allogeneic HSCT recipient or a stem cell or donor lymphocyte infusion donor (not recorded which). It is not recorded whose cells these are; they may come from a transplant donor.

This chain connects TRBV6-2 or TRBV6-3 to TRBJ2-5; 7 bases agree with TRBD1. J gave up 5 bases and V 10 bases, and 13 bases lay outside the gene matches. CDR3 length equals 14 residues. CDR1 is MNHEY and CDR2 is SVGEGT in the germline V gene. The CDR3 reads CATQGQSSRETQYF. Here the CDR3 DNA reads TGTGCCACGCAGGGACAGTCCTCGCGGGAGACCCAGTACTTC.

Only a few counts were recorded for this clonotype. This CDR3 is CAIRQGVSVDEQYF. As DNA, the CDR3 is TGTGCCATCAGACAGGGGGTTTCGGTGGACGAGCAGTACTTC. This rearrangement joins TRBV10-3 to TRBJ2-7; 8 nucleotides agree with TRBD1. CDR3 length: 14 amino acids. V lost 6 bases and J lost 5; bases outside the gene matches: 9. Germline V CDR1 and CDR2: ENHRY, SYGVKD.

The sample holds many counts of this clonotype. The chain recombines TRBV11-2 with TRBJ1-1, with no clear D. With 8 bases removed from V and 1 base from J, the gap between germline ends came to 8 bases. In germline, CDR1 is SGHAT, CDR2 FQNNGV. CDR3 length: 12 residues. The CDR3, as DNA: TGTGCCAGCGGACCACGGAACACTGAAGCTTTCTTT. This sequence encodes CASGPRNTEAFF.

This clonotype has a count of ten or more. This chain joins TRBV7-8 and TRBJ1-6; 11 nucleotides match TRBD1. Germline V lookup: CDR1 SGHVS, CDR2 FQNEAQ. Unmatched junction bases numbered 4, after V lost 5 bases and J lost 4 bases. The CDR3 length is 16 residues. CDR3 DNA: TGTGCCAGCAGCAGGGACAGGGGGACGTATAATTCACCCCTCCACTTT. Its translation: CASSRDRGTYNSPLHF.

This clonotype was picked up a small number of times. The CDR3 bases are TGTGCCAGCAGCCCCCGCCCGGGGCTGAACACTGAAGCTTTCTTT. Amino acids: CASSPRPGLNTEAFF. V and J are TRBV6-1 and TRBJ1-1; a weak D match, TRBD1 (5 bases). V gave up 6 bases and J gave up 0 bases, with 14 bases separating them. Germline CDR1 reads MNHNS; CDR2 reads SASEGT. The CDR3 length is 15 residues.

V gene TRBV6-5 combines with J gene TRBJ2-1, with D perhaps assigned TRBD1 or TRBD2 (6 bases each). CDR3 length equals 16 residues. CDR1 and CDR2 (germline): MNHEY, SVGAGI. Trimming stripped 4 bases from V and 7 bases from J, with 20 bases between. CDR3 DNA sequence: TGTGCCAGCAGTTCACGTTGGGGGCGGGGTGGGAATGAGCAGTTCTTC. Amino acids: CASSSRWGRGGNEQFF.